This T cell receptor (beta chain) was identified in a study of blood T cell repertoires in COVID-19. Across the study: The study drew acute and convalescent COVID-19 samples from the United States, Italy and Spain. In each case, the material was cDNA or gDNA derived from T cells, B-cell-depleted T cells, or PBMCs.

As originally analysed: Amplification with reference gene primers provided the estimates of nucleated cell counts. Only in-frame clones appear in the TCRdb table, and some are missing; sequencing was by immunoSEQ multiplex PCR. Clonal size and the V and J genes are those of that table, whereas D and trimming came from the DNA. In the table there are tens of thousands of clones, nearly 80% of which are singletons. The V and J ends lost 0 bases and 4 bases respectively, with 11 bases between them. CDR1 is SGDLS and CDR2 is YYNGEE in the germline V gene. The CDR3 is 15 residues long. The specimen sequenced was peripheral blood. The chain links TRBV9 to TRBJ2-1, with D possibly TRBD2 on 6 matching bases. The sequence was collected from a woman in her 70s with acute or convalescent COVID-19. The CDR3 coding sequence is TGTGCCAGCAGCGTAGAACCTAGCGCTTACAATGAGCAGTTCTTC. Translated: CASSVEPSAYNEQFF.